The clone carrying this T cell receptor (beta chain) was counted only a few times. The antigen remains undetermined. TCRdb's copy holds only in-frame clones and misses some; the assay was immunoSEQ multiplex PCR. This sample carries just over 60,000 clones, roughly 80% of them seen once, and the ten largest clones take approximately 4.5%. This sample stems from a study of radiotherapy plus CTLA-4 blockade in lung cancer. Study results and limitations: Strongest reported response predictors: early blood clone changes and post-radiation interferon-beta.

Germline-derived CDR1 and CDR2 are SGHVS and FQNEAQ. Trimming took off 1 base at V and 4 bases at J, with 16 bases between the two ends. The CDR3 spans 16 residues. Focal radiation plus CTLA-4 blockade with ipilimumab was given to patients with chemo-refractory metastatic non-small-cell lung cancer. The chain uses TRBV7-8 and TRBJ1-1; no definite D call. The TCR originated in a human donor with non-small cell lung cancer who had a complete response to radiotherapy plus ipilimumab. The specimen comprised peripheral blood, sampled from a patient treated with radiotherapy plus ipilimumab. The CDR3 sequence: CASSLEGVGWSTEAFF. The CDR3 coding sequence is TGTGCCAGCAGCTTAGAAGGAGTGGGGTGGAGCACTGAAGCTTTCTTT. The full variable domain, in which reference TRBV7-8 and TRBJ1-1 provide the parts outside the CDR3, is GAGVSQSPRYKVAKRGQDVALRCDPISGHVSLFWYQQALGQGPEFLTYFQNEAQLDKSGLPSDRFFAERPEGSVSTLKIQRTQQEDSAVYLCASSLEGVGWSTEAFFGQGTRLTVV.